This T cell receptor beta chain was found in a study of tumor-infiltrating lymphocytes in localized non-small cell lung cancer. Generated by immunoSEQ multiplex PCR, the TCRdb table keeps only in-frame clones and is missing some. The table lists approximately 12,000 clones, around three fifths of them singletons. Germline V gene data show CDR1 as SEHNR and CDR2 as FQNEAQ (reference sequence). The CDR3 is made up of 13 amino acids. Between the trimmed V and J ends, which lost 3 bases and 9 bases, there was a span of 9 bases. The rearrangement uses TRBV7-9 and TRBJ1-6, with D possibly being TRBD1 (6 bases). Sequenced material: lung tumor tissue. The receptor was derived from a human donor with non-small cell lung cancer. The CDR3 is CASSFGGGSPLHF. DNA of the CDR3: TGTGCCAGCAGCTTCGGAGGGGGTTCACCCCTCCACTTT.